The entry that follows covers one T cell receptor beta chain sequence. The antigen is not known. The data stem from a study of beta chain features in type 1 diabetes. Study summary: There was similarity between patients and healthy donors in age, gender and cell yields. Study conclusions and caveats: Across all four CD4+ subsets, people with type 1 diabetes showed modestly shorter TCRB CDR3s. Small HLA sub-analyses could not settle whether HLA shapes TCRB rearrangement. Insertions at VDJ junctions were less frequent in type 1 diabetes patients. These patients also deleted more nucleotides at the same junctions.

Purity exceeded 98% in all sorted populations. V gave up 0 bases and J gave up 5 bases; unmatched junction bases: 7. Germline V lookup: CDR1 SGHTA, CDR2 FQGNSA. CDR3 length: 17 residues. Of the isolated RNA, all was reverse transcribed, and so the sequenced material was expressed TCRB transcripts. This table comes from immunoSEQ multiplex PCR, and its TCRdb copy is limited to in-frame clones, with some not included. The sample lists 200,000 to 300,000 clones, about a fifth occurring once. Sequencing was done on a sample of naive CD4+ T cells from blood. The chain carries TRBV7-2 and TRBJ2-5; 12 positions match TRBD1. The source of this sequence is a woman in her forties with type 1 diabetes. The CDR3, as DNA: TGTGCCAGCAGCTTAGCGGGACAGGGGGCGGAGTGGGAGACCCAGTACTTC. As protein: CASSLAGQGAEWETQYF.